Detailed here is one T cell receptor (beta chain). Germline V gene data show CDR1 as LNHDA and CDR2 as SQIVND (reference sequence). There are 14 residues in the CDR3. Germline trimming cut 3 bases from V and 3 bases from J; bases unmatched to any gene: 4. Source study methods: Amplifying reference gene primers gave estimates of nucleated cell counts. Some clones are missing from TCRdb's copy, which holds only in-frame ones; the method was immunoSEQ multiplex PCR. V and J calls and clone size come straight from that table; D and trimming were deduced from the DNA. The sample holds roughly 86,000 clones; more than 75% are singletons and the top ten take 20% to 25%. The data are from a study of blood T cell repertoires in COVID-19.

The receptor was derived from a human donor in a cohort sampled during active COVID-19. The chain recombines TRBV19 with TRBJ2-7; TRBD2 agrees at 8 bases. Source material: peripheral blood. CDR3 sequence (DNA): TGTGCCAGTAGTATCCAGCGGGGGAGCTACGAGCAGTACTTC. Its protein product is CASSIQRGSYEQYF.